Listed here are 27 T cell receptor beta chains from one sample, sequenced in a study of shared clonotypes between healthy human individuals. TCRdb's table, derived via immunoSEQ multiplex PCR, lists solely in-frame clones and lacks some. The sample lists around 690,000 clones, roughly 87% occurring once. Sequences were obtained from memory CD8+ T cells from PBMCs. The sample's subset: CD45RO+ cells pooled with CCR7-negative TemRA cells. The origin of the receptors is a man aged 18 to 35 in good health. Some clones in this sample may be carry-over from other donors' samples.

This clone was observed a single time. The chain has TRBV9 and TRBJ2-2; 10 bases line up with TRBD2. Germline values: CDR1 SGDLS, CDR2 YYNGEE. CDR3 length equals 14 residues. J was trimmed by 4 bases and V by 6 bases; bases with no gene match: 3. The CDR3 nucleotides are TGTGCCAGCACAGCTAGCGGGAGCACCGGGGAGCTGTTTTTT. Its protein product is CASTASGSTGELFF.

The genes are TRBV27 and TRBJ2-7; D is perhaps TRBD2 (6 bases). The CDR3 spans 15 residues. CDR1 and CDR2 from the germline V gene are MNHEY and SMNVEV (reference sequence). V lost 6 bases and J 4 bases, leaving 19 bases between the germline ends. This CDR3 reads CASSPTPGAVYEQYF. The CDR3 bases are TGTGCCAGCAGCCCGACCCCGGGAGCGGTTTACGAGCAGTACTTC.

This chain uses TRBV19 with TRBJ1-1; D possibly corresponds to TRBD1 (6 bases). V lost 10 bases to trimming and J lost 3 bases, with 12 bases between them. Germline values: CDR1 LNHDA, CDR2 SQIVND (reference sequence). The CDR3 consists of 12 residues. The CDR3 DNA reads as TGTGCCACACAGGGCTGGTACACTGAAGCTTTCTTT. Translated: CATQGWYTEAFF.

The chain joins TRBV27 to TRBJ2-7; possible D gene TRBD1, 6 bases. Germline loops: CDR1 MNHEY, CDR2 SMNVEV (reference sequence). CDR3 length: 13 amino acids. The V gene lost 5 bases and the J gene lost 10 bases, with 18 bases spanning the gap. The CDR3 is CASSPTGQFEQYF. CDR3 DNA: TGTGCCAGCAGTCCAACCGGACAGTTCGAACAGTACTTC.

The CDR3 loop reads CASSVGSGGGFSEQYF. The CDR3 DNA reads as TGTGCCAGCAGCGTAGGGAGCGGGGGTGGGTTCTCCGAGCAGTACTTC. The chain employs TRBV9 and TRBJ2-7, with TRBD2 identical over 8 bases. The V gene end was trimmed by 0 bases and the J gene end by 6 bases; junction bases not matched to a gene: 11. CDR1 SGDLS and CDR2 YYNGEE come from the germline V gene. The CDR3 runs to 16 residues.

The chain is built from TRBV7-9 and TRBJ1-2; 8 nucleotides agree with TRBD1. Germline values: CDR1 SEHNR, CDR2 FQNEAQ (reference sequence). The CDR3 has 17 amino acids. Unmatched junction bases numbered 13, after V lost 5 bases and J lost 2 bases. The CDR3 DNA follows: TGTGCCAGCAGCACCTTCGGACAGGGAGTAACAAACTATGGCTACACCTTC. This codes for CASSTFGQGVTNYGYTF.

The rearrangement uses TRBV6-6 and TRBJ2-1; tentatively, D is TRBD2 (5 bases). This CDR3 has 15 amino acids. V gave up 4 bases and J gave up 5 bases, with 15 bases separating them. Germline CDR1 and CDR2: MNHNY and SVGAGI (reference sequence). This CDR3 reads CASSWERLTNNEQFF. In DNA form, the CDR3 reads TGTGCCAGCAGTTGGGAGCGACTGACTAACAATGAGCAGTTCTTC.

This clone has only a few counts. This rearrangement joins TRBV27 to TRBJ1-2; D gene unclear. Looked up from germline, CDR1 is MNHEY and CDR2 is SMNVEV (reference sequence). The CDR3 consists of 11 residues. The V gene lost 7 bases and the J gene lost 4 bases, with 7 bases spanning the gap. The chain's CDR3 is CASKSAYGYTF. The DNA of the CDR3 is TGTGCCAGCAAGTCAGCCTATGGCTACACCTTC.

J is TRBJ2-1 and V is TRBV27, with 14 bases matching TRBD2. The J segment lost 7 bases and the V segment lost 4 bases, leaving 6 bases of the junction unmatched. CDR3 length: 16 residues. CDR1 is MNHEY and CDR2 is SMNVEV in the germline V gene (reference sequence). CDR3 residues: CASSSGLAGGGNEQFF. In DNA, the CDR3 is TGTGCCAGCAGTTCCGGACTAGCGGGGGGAGGGAATGAGCAGTTCTTC.

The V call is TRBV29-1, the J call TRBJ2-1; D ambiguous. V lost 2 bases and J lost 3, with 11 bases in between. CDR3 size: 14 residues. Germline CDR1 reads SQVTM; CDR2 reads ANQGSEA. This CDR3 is CSVELMLVYNEQFF. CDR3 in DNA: TGCAGCGTTGAATTGATGCTTGTCTACAATGAGCAGTTCTTC.

The CDR3 region is CASSFQTGRAEAFF. DNA of the CDR3: TGTGCCAGCAGTTTCCAGACAGGGCGGGCTGAAGCTTTCTTT. The genes are TRBV6-5 and TRBJ1-1, with 7 bases matching TRBD1. The germline V gene has CDR1 MNHEY and CDR2 SVGAGI. J was trimmed by 6 bases and V by 4 bases; bases with no gene match: 8. The CDR3 covers 14 residues.

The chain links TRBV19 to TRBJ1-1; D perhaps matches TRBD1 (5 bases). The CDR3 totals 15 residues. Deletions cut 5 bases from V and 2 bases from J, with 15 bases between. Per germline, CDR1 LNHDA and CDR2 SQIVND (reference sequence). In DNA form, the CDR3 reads TGTGCCAGTAGTGCCACGACAGTAGCCAACACTGAAGCTTTCTTT. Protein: CASSATTVANTEAFF. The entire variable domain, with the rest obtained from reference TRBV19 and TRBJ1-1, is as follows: DGGITQSPKYLFRKEGQNVTLSCEQNLNHDAMYWYRQDPGQGLRLIYYSQIVNDFQKGDIAEGYSVSREKKESFPLTVTSAQKNPTAFYLCASSATTVANTEAFFGQGTRLTVV.

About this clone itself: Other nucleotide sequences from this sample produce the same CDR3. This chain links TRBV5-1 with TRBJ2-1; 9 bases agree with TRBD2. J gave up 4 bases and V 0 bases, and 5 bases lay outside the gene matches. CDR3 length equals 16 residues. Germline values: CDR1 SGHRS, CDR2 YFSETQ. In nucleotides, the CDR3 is TGCGCCAGCAGCTTGGCTCGTCTAGCGGGATACAATGAGCAGTTCTTC. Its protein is CASSLARLAGYNEQFF.

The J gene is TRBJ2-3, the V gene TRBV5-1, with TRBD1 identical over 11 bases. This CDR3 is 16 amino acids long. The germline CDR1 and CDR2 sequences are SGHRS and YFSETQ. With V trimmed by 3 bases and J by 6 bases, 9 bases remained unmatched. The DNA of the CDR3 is TGCGCCAGCAGCTCGGCTTGGGACAGGGGGAGGGATACGCAGTATTTT. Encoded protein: CASSSAWDRGRDTQYF.

The CDR3 region is CASSFRGDNTGELFF. CDR3 nucleotide sequence: TGTGCCAGCAGTTTTAGGGGGGACAACACCGGGGAGCTGTTTTTT. The chain combines TRBV28 with TRBJ2-2; D tentatively reads TRBD1 or TRBD2 (6 bases each). CDR1 MDHEN and CDR2 SYDVKM come from the germline V gene. V was pared by 3 bases and J by 2 bases, with 10 bases between. The CDR3 contains 15 residues. The complete variable domain, with remaining parts taken from reference TRBV28 and TRBJ2-2, reads DVKVTQSSRYLVKRTGEKVFLECVQDMDHENMFWYRQDPGLGLRLIYFSYDVKMKEKGDIPEGYSVSREKKERFSLILESASTNQTSMYLCASSFRGDNTGELFFGEGSRLTVL.

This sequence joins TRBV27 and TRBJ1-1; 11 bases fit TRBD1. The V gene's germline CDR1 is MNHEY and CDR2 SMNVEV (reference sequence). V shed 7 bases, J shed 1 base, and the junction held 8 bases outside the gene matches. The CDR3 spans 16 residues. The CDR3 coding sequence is TGTGCCAGCATCGTAGGACAGGGGGCCGGGAACACTGAAGCTTTCTTT. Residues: CASIVGQGAGNTEAFF.

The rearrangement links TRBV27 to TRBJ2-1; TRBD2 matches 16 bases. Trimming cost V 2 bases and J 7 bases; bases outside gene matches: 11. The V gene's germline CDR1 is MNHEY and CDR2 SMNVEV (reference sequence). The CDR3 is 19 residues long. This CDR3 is CASSLPGLAGGPRGNEQFF. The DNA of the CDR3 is TGTGCCAGCAGTTTACCGGGACTAGCGGGAGGGCCAAGGGGTAATGAGCAGTTCTTC.

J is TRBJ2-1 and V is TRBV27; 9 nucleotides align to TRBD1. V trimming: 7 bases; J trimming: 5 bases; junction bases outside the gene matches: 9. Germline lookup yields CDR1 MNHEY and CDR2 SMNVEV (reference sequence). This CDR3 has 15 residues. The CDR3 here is CASNKLRDRDNEQFF. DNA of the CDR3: TGTGCCAGCAACAAACTCCGGGACAGGGACAATGAGCAGTTCTTC.

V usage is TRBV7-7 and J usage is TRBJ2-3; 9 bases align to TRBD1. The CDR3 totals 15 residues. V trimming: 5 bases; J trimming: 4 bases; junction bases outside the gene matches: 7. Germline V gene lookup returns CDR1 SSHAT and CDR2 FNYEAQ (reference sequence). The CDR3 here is CASSVGQGRADTQYF. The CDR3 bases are TGTGCCAGCAGCGTGGGACAGGGCCGGGCAGATACGCAGTATTTT.

The CDR3 is CASSSGGRAGELFF. DNA for the CDR3: TGTGCCAGCAGCAGTGGGGGCAGGGCCGGGGAGCTGTTTTTT. The J gene is TRBJ2-2, the V gene TRBV9, with D possibly being TRBD1 (6 bases). Per germline, CDR1 SGDLS and CDR2 YYNGEE. The CDR3 is 14 residues long. V was cut by 4 bases and J by 6 bases, with 13 bases left in between.

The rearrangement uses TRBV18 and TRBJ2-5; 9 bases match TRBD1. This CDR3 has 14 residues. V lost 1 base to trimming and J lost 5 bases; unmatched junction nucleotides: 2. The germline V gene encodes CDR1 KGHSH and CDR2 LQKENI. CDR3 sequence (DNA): TGTGCCAGCTCACCACGGACAGGGGCTGAGACCCAGTACTTC. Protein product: CASSPRTGAETQYF.

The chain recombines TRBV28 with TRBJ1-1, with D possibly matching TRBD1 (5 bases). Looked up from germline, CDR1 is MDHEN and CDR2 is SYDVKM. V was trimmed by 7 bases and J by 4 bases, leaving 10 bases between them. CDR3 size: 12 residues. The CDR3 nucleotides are TGTGCCAGCACCCATAGGGGCACTGAAGCTTTCTTT. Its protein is CASTHRGTEAFF. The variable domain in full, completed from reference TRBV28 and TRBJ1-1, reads DVKVTQSSRYLVKRTGEKVFLECVQDMDHENMFWYRQDPGLGLRLIYFSYDVKMKEKGDIPEGYSVSREKKERFSLILESASTNQTSMYLCASTHRGTEAFFGQGTRLTVV.

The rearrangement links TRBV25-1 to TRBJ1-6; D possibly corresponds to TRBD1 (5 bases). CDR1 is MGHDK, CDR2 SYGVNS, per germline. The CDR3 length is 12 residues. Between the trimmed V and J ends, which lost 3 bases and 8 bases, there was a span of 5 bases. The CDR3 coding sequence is TGTGCCAGCAGTGACAGGGATTCACCCCTCCACTTT. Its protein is CASSDRDSPLHF.

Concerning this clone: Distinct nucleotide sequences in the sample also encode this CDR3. The CDR3 reads CASSLVVSSYEQYF. The CDR3 bases are TGTGCCAGCAGCTTAGTGGTCAGCTCCTACGAGCAGTACTTC. The gene calls are TRBV7-9 and TRBJ2-7; no clear D gene. Trimming took 1 base from V and 0 from J, leaving 7 bases between them. CDR1 and CDR2 from the germline V gene are SEHNR and FQNEAQ (reference sequence). CDR3 length: 14 amino acids.

CDR3 DNA sequence: TGTGCCAGCAGCTTAGGTCTCTTCCCCACAGATACGCAGTATTTT. It encodes CASSLGLFPTDTQYF. The chain links TRBV7-9 to TRBJ2-3, with D unclear. V was cut by 1 base and J by 2 bases, with 10 bases left in between. Germline-derived CDR1 and CDR2 are SEHNR and FQNEAQ (reference sequence). The CDR3 length is 15 residues.

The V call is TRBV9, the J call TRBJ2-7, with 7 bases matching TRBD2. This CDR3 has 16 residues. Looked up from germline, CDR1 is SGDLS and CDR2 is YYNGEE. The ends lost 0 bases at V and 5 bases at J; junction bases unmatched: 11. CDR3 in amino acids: CASSVGLGREHDEQYF. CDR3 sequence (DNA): TGTGCCAGCAGCGTAGGGTTAGGGCGGGAGCACGACGAGCAGTACTTC.

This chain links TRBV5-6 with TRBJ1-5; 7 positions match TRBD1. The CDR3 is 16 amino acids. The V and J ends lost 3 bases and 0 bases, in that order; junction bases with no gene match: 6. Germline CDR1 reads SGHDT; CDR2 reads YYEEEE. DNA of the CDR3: TGTGCCAGCAGCTCCAGGACAGGTTATAGCAATCAGCCCCAGCATTTT. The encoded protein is CASSSRTGYSNQPQHF.